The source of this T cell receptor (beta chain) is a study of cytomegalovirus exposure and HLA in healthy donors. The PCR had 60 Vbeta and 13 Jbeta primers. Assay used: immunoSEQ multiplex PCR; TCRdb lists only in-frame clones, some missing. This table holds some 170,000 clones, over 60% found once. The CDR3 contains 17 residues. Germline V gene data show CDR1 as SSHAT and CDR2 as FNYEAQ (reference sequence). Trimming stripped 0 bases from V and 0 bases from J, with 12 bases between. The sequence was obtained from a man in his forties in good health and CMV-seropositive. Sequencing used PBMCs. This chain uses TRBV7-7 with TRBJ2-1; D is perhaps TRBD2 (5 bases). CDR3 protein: CASSLAPGLSSYNEQFF. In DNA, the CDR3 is TGTGCCAGCAGCTTAGCGCCGGGGTTGAGCTCCTACAATGAGCAGTTCTTC.